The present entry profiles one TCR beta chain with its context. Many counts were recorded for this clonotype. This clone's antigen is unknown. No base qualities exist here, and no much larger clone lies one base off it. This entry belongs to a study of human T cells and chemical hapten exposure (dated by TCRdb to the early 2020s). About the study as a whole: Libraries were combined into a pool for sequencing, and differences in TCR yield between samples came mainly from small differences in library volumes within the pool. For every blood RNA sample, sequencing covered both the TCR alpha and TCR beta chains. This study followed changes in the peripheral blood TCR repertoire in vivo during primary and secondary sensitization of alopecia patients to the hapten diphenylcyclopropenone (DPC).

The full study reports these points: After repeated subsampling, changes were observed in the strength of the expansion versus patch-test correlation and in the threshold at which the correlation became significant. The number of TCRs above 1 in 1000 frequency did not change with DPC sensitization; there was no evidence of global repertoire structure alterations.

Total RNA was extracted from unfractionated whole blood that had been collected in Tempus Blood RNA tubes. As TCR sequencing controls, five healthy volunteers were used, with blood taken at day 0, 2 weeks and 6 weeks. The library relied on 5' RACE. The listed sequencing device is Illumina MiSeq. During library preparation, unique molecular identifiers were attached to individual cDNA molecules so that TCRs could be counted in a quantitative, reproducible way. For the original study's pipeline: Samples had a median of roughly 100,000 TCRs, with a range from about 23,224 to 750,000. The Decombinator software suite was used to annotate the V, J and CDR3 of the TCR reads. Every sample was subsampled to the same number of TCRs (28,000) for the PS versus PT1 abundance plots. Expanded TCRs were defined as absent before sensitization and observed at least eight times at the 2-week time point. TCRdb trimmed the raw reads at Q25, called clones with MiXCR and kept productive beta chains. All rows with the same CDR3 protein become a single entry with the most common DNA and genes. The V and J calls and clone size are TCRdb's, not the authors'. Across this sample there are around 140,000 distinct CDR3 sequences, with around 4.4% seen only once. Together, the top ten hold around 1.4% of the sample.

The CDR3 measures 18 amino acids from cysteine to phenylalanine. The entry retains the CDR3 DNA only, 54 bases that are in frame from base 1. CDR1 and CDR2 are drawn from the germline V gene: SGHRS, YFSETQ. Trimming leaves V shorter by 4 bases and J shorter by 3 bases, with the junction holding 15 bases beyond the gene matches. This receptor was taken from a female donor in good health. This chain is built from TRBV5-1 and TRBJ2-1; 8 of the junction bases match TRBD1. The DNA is TGCGCCAGCAGCCCCGGGAGCTCTTGGGACAGGATCTACAATGAGCAGTTCTTC. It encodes CASSPGSSWDRIYNEQFF.